The entry below describes one TCR beta chain. Its antigen remains unidentified. Semi-nested PCR with Nested Universal Primer A followed constant-region reverse priming of full-length variable regions. TCRdb processed the 5' RACE reads anew with MiXCR; each CDR3 protein has one entry. Of 50,000 to 70,000 distinct CDR3 sequences listed, around 20% were seen once; the top ten hold 3.2%. Study-wide points: Tumor Tregs overlapped most with tumor, then blood, naive CD4+ cells. Whole repertoires were not studied in the larger cohort, only one V-J beta rearrangement. In terms of TCR gene usage, tumor memory CD4+ T cells clustered together with blood and lymph node memory CD4+ cells, as well as with lymph node naive CD4+ cells.

The sorted Tregs were CD4+CD25+CD127-/low cells. CDR1 is DFQATT, CDR2 SNEGSKA, per germline (reference sequence). Trimming at V came to 3 bases and at J to 8 bases, leaving 19 bases not matched to a gene. The CDR3 extends over 17 amino acids. The chain employs TRBV20-1 and TRBJ1-2; TRBD1 aligns across 9 bases. Material for sequencing was tumor-infiltrating Tregs sorted from the breast tumor. The receptor was derived from a female donor with breast cancer. CDR3 DNA sequence: TGCAGTGCTAGGAGGATAGCCCTCCGGGACAGGGTTCGCGGCTACACCTTC. It translates to CSARRIALRDRVRGYTF.